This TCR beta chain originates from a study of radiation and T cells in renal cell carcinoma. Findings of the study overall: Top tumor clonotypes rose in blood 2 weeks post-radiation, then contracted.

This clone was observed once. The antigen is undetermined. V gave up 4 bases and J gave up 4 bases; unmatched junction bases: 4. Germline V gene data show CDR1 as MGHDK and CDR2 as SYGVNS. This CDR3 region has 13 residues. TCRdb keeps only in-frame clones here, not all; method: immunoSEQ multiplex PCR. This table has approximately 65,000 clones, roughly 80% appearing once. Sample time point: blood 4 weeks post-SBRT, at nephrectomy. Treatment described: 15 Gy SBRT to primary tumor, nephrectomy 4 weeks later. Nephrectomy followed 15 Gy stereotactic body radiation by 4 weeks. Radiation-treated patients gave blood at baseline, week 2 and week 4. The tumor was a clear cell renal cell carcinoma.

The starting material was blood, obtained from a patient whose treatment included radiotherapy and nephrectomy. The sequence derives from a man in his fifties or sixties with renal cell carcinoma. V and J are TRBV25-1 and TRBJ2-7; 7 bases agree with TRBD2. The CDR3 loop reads CASSVYGGYEQYF. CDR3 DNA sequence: TGTGCCAGCAGTGTTTACGGGGGGTACGAGCAGTACTTC.